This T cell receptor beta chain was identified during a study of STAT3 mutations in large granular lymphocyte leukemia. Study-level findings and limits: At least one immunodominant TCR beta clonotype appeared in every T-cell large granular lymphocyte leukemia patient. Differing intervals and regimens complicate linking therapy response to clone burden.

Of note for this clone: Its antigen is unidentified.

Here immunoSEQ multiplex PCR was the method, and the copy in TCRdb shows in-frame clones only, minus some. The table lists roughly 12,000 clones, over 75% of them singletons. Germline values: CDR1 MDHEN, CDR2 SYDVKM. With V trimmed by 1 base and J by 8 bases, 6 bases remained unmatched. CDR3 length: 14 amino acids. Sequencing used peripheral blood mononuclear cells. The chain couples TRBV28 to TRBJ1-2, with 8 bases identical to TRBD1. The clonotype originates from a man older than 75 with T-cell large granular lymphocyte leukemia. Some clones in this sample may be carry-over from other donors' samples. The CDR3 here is CASSLSDRAWGYTF. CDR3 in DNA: TGTGCCAGCAGTTTATCGGACAGGGCTTGGGGCTACACCTTC.